These 22 T cell receptor beta chains were sequenced from one sample in a study of OX40 agonist ivuxolimab in advanced cancers. The protocol was immunoSEQ multiplex PCR, while the TCRdb copy is restricted to in-frame clones and leaves out a portion. The sample holds some 77,000 clones; approximately 92% are singletons and the top ten take about 8%. This material consisted of CD4+ or CD8+ T cells sorted from blood, taken in a trial of the OX40 agonist ivuxolimab. The receptor source for this set is an adult with an advanced solid tumor such as melanoma, head and neck, liver or kidney cancer.

V and J are TRBV16 and TRBJ2-7; the D is unclear. Per the germline V gene, CDR1 is KGHSY and CDR2 is FQNENV. The length of the CDR3 is 14 residues. V dropped 0 bases and J dropped 0 bases, with 6 bases sitting between them. CDR3 protein: CASSQSLSSYEQYF. CDR3 in DNA: TGTGCCAGCAGCCAATCCCTGAGCTCCTACGAGCAGTACTTC.

This rearrangement joins TRBV6-5 to TRBJ2-7; perhaps TRBD2 as D (6 bases). Between the trimmed V and J ends, which lost 7 bases and 3 bases, there was a span of 16 bases. The CDR3 loop spans 14 amino acids. Germline CDR1 and CDR2: MNHEY and SVGAGI. CDR3 residues: CASIWAGGGYEQYF. The CDR3 DNA reads as TGTGCCAGCATCTGGGCCGGGGGTGGCTACGAGCAGTACTTC.

V usage is TRBV15 and J usage is TRBJ1-4; weak D call: TRBD1 (5 bases). Germline CDR1 is LNHNV and CDR2 is YYDKDF (reference sequence). V gave up 5 bases and J gave up 8 bases, with 24 bases separating them. The CDR3 has 17 amino acids. CDR3 amino acids: CATSEGQVPMRREKLFF. DNA for the CDR3: TGTGCCACCAGCGAGGGGCAGGTTCCTATGCGACGGGAAAAACTGTTTTTT.

CDR3 coding DNA: TGTGCCAGCAATGTTGACAGGGGATCTAATTCACCCCTCCACTTT. Translation gives CASNVDRGSNSPLHF. The chain has TRBV9 and TRBJ1-6; 8 nucleotides match TRBD1. Germline-derived CDR1 and CDR2 are SGDLS and YYNGEE. The CDR3 covers 15 residues. Trimming cost V 6 bases and J 6 bases; bases outside gene matches: 8. Filled out from reference TRBV9 and TRBJ1-6, the complete variable domain reads DSGVTQTPKHLITATGQRVTLRCSPRSGDLSVYWYQQSLDQGLQFLIQYYNGEERAKGNILERFSAQQFPDLHSELNLSSLELGDSALYFCASNVDRGSNSPLHFGNGTRLTVT.

The chain carries TRBV21-1 and TRBJ2-7; TRBD2, the table's D call, lacks a check against the DNA. TRBV21-1 is assigned pseudogene status. This CDR3 is 16 amino acids long. DNA for the CDR3: TGTGCCAGCAGCAAAGTGTCCGGGACTAGCGTCTACGAGCAGTACTTC. The encoded protein is CASSKVSGTSVYEQYF.

V usage is TRBV6-5 and J usage is TRBJ2-7; 8 bases align to TRBD2. CDR1 and CDR2 (germline): MNHEY, SVGAGI. After removal of 5 bases from V and 0 bases from J, the junction contained 6 bases not matched to a gene. The CDR3 runs 15 residues. Here the CDR3 DNA reads TGTGCCAGCAGTCTGACCGGGACTAGCTCCTACGAGCAGTACTTC. It encodes CASSLTGTSSYEQYF.

The chain carries TRBV4-2 and TRBJ1-2; D is ambiguous. Germline loops: CDR1 LGHNA, CDR2 YNFKEQ. The CDR3 contains 17 residues. Trimming cost V 4 bases and J 0 bases, with 18 bases left between them. The CDR3 spells CASSLPPRLGANYGYTF. The CDR3 nucleotides are TGTGCCAGCAGCCTCCCGCCGCGTCTGGGAGCTAACTATGGCTACACCTTC.

The chain has TRBV4-1 and TRBJ2-5; possible D gene TRBD1, 5 bases. CDR3 length: 15 residues. Deletions cut 1 base from V and 5 bases from J, with 14 bases between. CDR1 MGHRA and CDR2 YSYEKL come from the germline V gene. CDR3 bases: TGCGCCAGCAGCCAAGCCGCGTGGGGCCTGGAGACCCAGTACTTC. It is translated as CASSQAAWGLETQYF.

The J gene is TRBJ2-1, the V gene TRBV6-6, with D hard to call. The V gene lost 2 bases and the J gene lost 0 bases, with 8 bases spanning the gap. The CDR3 loop spans 15 amino acids. Germline V lookup: CDR1 MNHNY, CDR2 SVGAGI (reference sequence). The CDR3 DNA follows: TGTGCCAGCAGTTACGCCGGGTCCTCCTACAATGAGCAGTTCTTC. It specifies CASSYAGSSYNEQFF.

The chain employs TRBV19 and TRBJ2-1; D is unclear. This CDR3 is built from 14 residues. The germline gives CDR1 LNHDA, CDR2 SQIVND (reference sequence). V lost 3 bases and J lost 0, with 6 bases in between. CDR3 region: CASSIRFSYNEQFF. The CDR3, as DNA: TGTGCCAGTAGTATCCGGTTCTCCTACAATGAGCAGTTCTTC.

This clone appeared a single time. V gene TRBV7-6 combines with J gene TRBJ2-2; the D gene is possibly TRBD2 (5 bases). The CDR3 totals 14 residues. V was cut by 4 bases and J by 7 bases, with 13 bases left in between. Germline V gives CDR1 SGHVS, CDR2 FNYEAQ. The CDR3 nucleotides read TGTGCCAGCAGCTCTAGCCCCAGCTTCGGGGAGCTGTTTTTT. Its protein product is CASSSSPSFGELFF. Using reference TRBV7-6 and TRBJ2-2 for the parts outside the CDR3, the full variable domain is GAGVSQSPRYKVTKRGQDVALRCDPISGHVSLYWYRQALGQGPEFLTYFNYEAQQDKSGLPNDRFSAERPEGSISTLTIQRTEQRDSAMYRCASSSSPSFGELFFGEGSRLTVL.

The chain joins TRBV7-3 to TRBJ1-3; 7 bases are shared with TRBD1. The germline gives CDR1 SGHTA, CDR2 FQGTGA. The CDR3 covers 17 residues. V shed 4 bases and J 0 bases; nucleotides not matched to a gene: 9. The CDR3 loop is CASSSRLTGPSGNTIYF. The DNA of the CDR3 is TGTGCCAGCAGCTCACGCTTGACAGGGCCCTCTGGAAACACCATATATTTT.

The genes are TRBV4-2 and TRBJ2-7; the D is unclear. The CDR3 loop spans 15 amino acids. The ends were cut back, 3 bases at V and 0 bases at J, with 12 bases in the middle. The germline gives CDR1 LGHNA, CDR2 YNFKEQ. Here the CDR3 reads CASSHPGSSSYEQYF. CDR3 sequence (DNA): TGTGCCAGCAGCCACCCAGGTTCCAGCTCCTACGAGCAGTACTTC.

This clone was counted a single time. The V gene is TRBV27, the J gene TRBJ2-1; D is unclear. Germline V lookup: CDR1 MNHEY, CDR2 SMNVEV (reference sequence). The length of the CDR3 is 11 residues. With 7 bases removed from V and 6 bases from J, the gap between germline ends came to 7 bases. The CDR3: CASISGNEQFF. The CDR3 DNA reads TGTGCCAGCATATCAGGCAATGAGCAGTTCTTC.

This clone was detected only once. This chain connects TRBV19 to TRBJ2-7; 8 nucleotides align to TRBD1. Germline assignment: CDR1 LNHDA and CDR2 SQIVND (reference sequence). The V segment lost 5 bases and the J segment 6 bases; nucleotides outside the gene matches: 9. The CDR3 extends over 14 amino acids. The CDR3 protein is CASSPGTGAFEQYF. As DNA, the CDR3 is TGTGCCAGTAGTCCCGGGACAGGAGCCTTCGAGCAGTACTTC.

This chain uses TRBV30 with TRBJ2-5; tentatively, D is TRBD1 (5 bases). The CDR3 totals 14 residues. V was clipped by 0 bases and J by 2 bases, with 10 bases between them. Germline loops: CDR1 GTSNPN, CDR2 SVGIG (reference sequence). The CDR3 loop is CAWSVPRDQETQYF. In nucleotides, the CDR3 is TGTGCCTGGAGTGTACCCAGGGATCAAGAGACCCAGTACTTC.

Note on this clone: At the DNA level, this CDR3 is encoded by other sequences in the same sample as well. This chain connects TRBV11-2 to TRBJ2-7; D tentatively reads TRBD1 or TRBD2 (7 bases each). The germline V gene encodes CDR1 SGHAT and CDR2 FQNNGV. The CDR3 contains 16 residues. Trimming cost V 5 bases and J 6 bases, with 23 bases left between them. The CDR3 reads CASSLGARGTKAEQYF. As DNA, the CDR3 is TGTGCCAGCAGCCTAGGAGCCAGGGGGACTAAGGCCGAGCAGTACTTC. Combining the CDR3 with reference TRBV11-2 and TRBJ2-7 gives the whole variable domain EAGVAQSPRYKIIEKRQSVAFWCNPISGHATLYWYQQILGQGPKLLIQFQNNGVVDDSQLPKDRFSAERLKGVDSTLKIQPAKLEDSAVYLCASSLGARGTKAEQYFGPGTRLTVT.

The chain recombines TRBV15 with TRBJ2-5; 10 bases map to TRBD1. This CDR3 contains 17 residues. V gave up 3 bases and J gave up 5 bases; unmatched junction bases: 12. Germline-derived CDR1 and CDR2 are LNHNV and YYDKDF (reference sequence). In DNA, the CDR3 is TGTGCCACCAGCAGCTCCAAGACAGGGGGCGCAGAGGAGACCCAGTACTTC. Its translation is CATSSSKTGGAEETQYF.

About this clone: Distinct nucleotide sequences in the sample also encode this CDR3. The V and J genes are TRBV6-6 and TRBJ1-5, with 8 bases that match TRBD1. Looked up from germline, CDR1 is MNHNY and CDR2 is SVGAGI (reference sequence). The CDR3 runs 13 residues. Unmatched junction bases numbered 3, after V lost 7 bases and J lost 4 bases. For the CDR3, the DNA is TGTGCCAGCATCGGACAGGGTAATCAGCCCCAGCATTTT. Residues: CASIGQGNQPQHF.

V is TRBV27 and J is TRBJ2-3, with a weak D call TRBD2 (6 bases). V dropped 3 bases and J dropped 4 bases, with 8 bases sitting between them. Germline values: CDR1 MNHEY, CDR2 SMNVEV (reference sequence). This CDR3 has 13 amino acids. DNA of the CDR3: TGTGCCAGCAGTTTTTCGGGGGCAGATACGCAGTATTTT. This sequence encodes CASSFSGADTQYF.

J is TRBJ2-1 and V is TRBV7-6; D ambiguous. This CDR3 spans 17 amino acids. CDR1 is SGHVS and CDR2 is FNYEAQ in the germline V gene. The V end lost 2 bases, the J end lost 0 bases, and 14 bases lay between the germline ends. The CDR3 sequence is CASSLKTSVSSYNEQFF. DNA for the CDR3: TGTGCCAGCAGCTTAAAAACCAGCGTGAGCTCCTACAATGAGCAGTTCTTC.

V is TRBV13 and J is TRBJ1-1; a possible D gene is TRBD1 (6 bases). The V gene's germline CDR1 is PRHDT and CDR2 FYEKMQ (reference sequence). Trimming took off 11 bases at V and 1 base at J, with 20 bases between the two ends. The CDR3 totals 15 residues. CDR3: CASRREKGGNTEAFF. For the CDR3, the DNA is TGTGCCTCCCGGAGGGAGAAGGGGGGGAACACTGAAGCTTTCTTT.